Listed here are 30 T cell receptor beta chains from one sample, sequenced in a study of T-cell memory formation after mild COVID-19. From the 5' RACE reads, TCRdb called clonotypes with MiXCR, one entry per CDR3 protein. The sample carries about 110,000 distinct CDR3 sequences, 15% to 20% recorded once. Source material: PBMCs or a T cell subset sorted from them (not recorded which). The receptor source for this set is a man aged 18 to 29 who had mild COVID-19 (a few samples of this study predate the infection). Cell type and time point are not known.

The chain has TRBV7-8 and TRBJ2-5, with TRBD1 identical over 8 bases. Per germline, CDR1 SGHVS and CDR2 FQNEAQ. CDR3 length: 14 amino acids. V was pared by 2 bases and J by 3 bases, with 2 bases of the junction left unmatched. This CDR3 is CASSLMTGEETQYF. The CDR3 DNA sequence: TGTGCCAGCAGCTTAATGACAGGGGAAGAGACCCAGTACTTC.

This clonotype has more than one count but fewer than ten. The chain is built from TRBV7-2 and TRBJ1-1, with D possibly TRBD1 on 5 matching bases. This CDR3 contains 14 residues. Trimming pared 3 bases from V and 1 base from J, leaving 9 bases between. CDR1 is SGHTA, CDR2 FQGNSA, per germline. The CDR3 DNA reads as TGTGCCAGCAGCTTGCAGGGAGGGAACACTGAAGCTTTCTTT. Translated: CASSLQGGNTEAFF.

This clonotype was detected only a few times. This chain connects TRBV12-3 or TRBV12-4 to TRBJ2-7; 9 nucleotides match TRBD2. This CDR3 has 15 residues. V lost 7 bases and J lost 0; bases outside the gene matches: 7. The CDR3 loop is CASTGSGGGSYEQYF. CDR3 coding DNA: TGTGCCAGCACCGGTAGCGGGGGTGGCTCCTACGAGCAGTACTTC.

The V gene is TRBV5-1, the J gene TRBJ2-3, with 8 bases that match TRBD2. Trimming removed 0 bases from V and 2 bases from J; junction bases left unmatched: 5. Germline V lookup: CDR1 SGHRS, CDR2 YFSETQ. The CDR3 loop spans 16 amino acids. In DNA, the CDR3 is TGCGCCAGCAGCTTGGCGCCTAGCGGGCTCACAGATACGCAGTATTTT. Its protein product is CASSLAPSGLTDTQYF.

This clonotype was recorded a few times. This chain uses TRBV10-3 with TRBJ2-5; 8 bases align to TRBD2. The V gene end was trimmed by 6 bases and the J gene end by 1 base; junction bases not matched to a gene: 4. This CDR3 is 14 amino acids long. Germline V gives CDR1 ENHRY, CDR2 SYGVKD. The CDR3 sequence is CAISPGGSQETQYF. In nucleotides, the CDR3 is TGTGCCATCAGCCCGGGGGGGTCCCAAGAGACCCAGTACTTC.

The table lists this clonotype with a few counts. J is TRBJ1-2 and V is TRBV7-2; D may be TRBD1 (6 bases). Trimming stripped 6 bases from V and 8 bases from J, with 19 bases between. The germline gives CDR1 SGHTA, CDR2 FQGNSA. The CDR3 consists of 14 residues. CDR3 protein: CASRTGVGVVGYTF. In DNA, the CDR3 is TGTGCCAGCAGGACAGGAGTGGGGGTGGTGGGCTACACCTTC.

The gene calls are TRBV12-3 or TRBV12-4 and TRBJ2-2; 8 nucleotides line up with TRBD2. The CDR3 totals 16 residues. The V and J ends lost 2 bases and 4 bases, in that order; junction bases with no gene match: 6. The CDR3 bases are TGTGCCAGCAGTTTATGGGGACTAGGGATCACCGGGGAGCTGTTTTTT. The encoded protein is CASSLWGLGITGELFF.

This clonotype was picked up many times. V gene TRBV5-1 combines with J gene TRBJ2-6; TRBD2 might be the D (6 bases). V lost 6 bases and J 3 bases, leaving 10 bases between the germline ends. Germline CDR1 reads SGHRS; CDR2 reads YFSETQ. This CDR3 contains 14 residues. In DNA form, the CDR3 reads TGCGCCAGCAACCAGGGAGGTGGGGCCAACGTCCTGACTTTC. This sequence encodes CASNQGGGANVLTF. The full variable domain, its missing parts supplied by reference TRBV5-1 and TRBJ2-6, is KAGVTQTPRYLIKTRGQQVTLSCSPISGHRSVSWYQQTPGQGLQFLFEYFSETQRNKGNFPGRFSGRQFSNSRSEMNVSTLELGDSALYLCASNQGGGANVLTFGAGSRLTVL.

The J gene is TRBJ2-2, the V gene TRBV2; D possibly corresponds to TRBD2 (5 bases). The CDR3 length is 15 residues. Trimming left V 5 bases short and J 4 bases short, with 14 bases between. Germline V gene data show CDR1 as SNHLY and CDR2 as FYNNEI. The CDR3 spells CASSLSDSGTGELFF. The CDR3 DNA follows: TGTGCCAGCAGTCTTAGCGATTCGGGCACCGGGGAGCTGTTTTTT.

The chain employs TRBV29-1 and TRBJ2-7; D not resolved. The CDR3 is 11 amino acids. Germline V CDR1 and CDR2: SQVTM, ANQGSEA. The V end was cut by 7 bases, the J end by 0 bases, with 7 bases between. For the CDR3, the DNA is TGCAGCGGGGCACTCTCCTACGAGCAGTACGTC. Its protein product is CSGALSYEQYV.

J is TRBJ2-3 and V is TRBV3-1; 15 bases fit TRBD2. Trimming took 4 bases from V and 4 from J; bases not matched to a gene: 3. From germline, CDR1 is LGHDT and CDR2 YNNKEL (reference sequence). There are 16 residues in the CDR3. This CDR3 is CASSPWTSGRADTQYF. The CDR3, as DNA: TGTGCCAGCAGCCCCTGGACTAGCGGGAGGGCAGATACGCAGTATTTT.

This clonotype was detected a few times. V usage is TRBV2 and J usage is TRBJ2-1; 7 bases line up with TRBD2. Trimming removed 0 bases from V and 9 bases from J; junction bases left unmatched: 5. The CDR3 consists of 14 residues. In germline, CDR1 is SNHLY, CDR2 FYNNEI. In DNA form, the CDR3 reads TGTGCCAGCAGTGAAGCGCTGTGGGAGGGTGAGCAGTTCTTC. This codes for CASSEALWEGEQFF.

The V call is TRBV7-2, the J call TRBJ1-1; D is unclear. Looked up from germline, CDR1 is SGHTA and CDR2 is FQGNSA. CDR3 length: 13 amino acids. Trimming pared 2 bases from V and 9 bases from J, leaving 13 bases between. CDR3 DNA: TGTGCCAGCAGCTTAAGTGAGGCTGGGAAAGCTTTCTTT. Translating it yields CASSLSEAGKAFF. The full variable domain, rest sourced from reference TRBV7-2 and TRBJ1-1, is GAGVSQSPSNKVTEKGKDVELRCDPISGHTALYWYRQSLGQGLEFLIYFQGNSAPDKSGLPSDRFSAERTGGSVSTLTIQRTQQEDSAVYLCASSLSEAGKAFFGQGTRLTVV.

In its sample, this clonotype was seen a few times. The chain links TRBV7-9 to TRBJ1-1; perhaps TRBD1 as D (5 bases). V was pared by 8 bases and J by 2 bases, with 15 bases between. The CDR3 loop spans 14 amino acids. CDR1 is SEHNR and CDR2 is FQNEAQ in the germline V gene (reference sequence). CDR3 DNA: TGTGCCAGCGGTTGGGGGTTCGTCAACACTGAAGCTTTCTTT. Its translation: CASGWGFVNTEAFF.

This clonotype was seen a few times. This chain connects TRBV12-3 or TRBV12-4 to TRBJ1-1; no clear D. Trimming cost V 6 bases and J 0 bases, with 8 bases left between them. This CDR3 region has 13 residues. Here the CDR3 reads CASRVQLNTEAFF. The CDR3 DNA is TGTGCCAGCAGGGTTCAATTGAACACTGAAGCTTTCTTT.

This clonotype turned up a few times. J is TRBJ1-3 and V is TRBV3-1, with D uncertain. Germline CDR1 is LGHDT and CDR2 is YNNKEL (reference sequence). CDR3 size: 13 residues. Trimming pared 1 base from V and 7 bases from J, leaving 8 bases between. CDR3 DNA: TGTGCCAGCAGCCAAGGGCAGATTAACACCATATATTTT. It translates to CASSQGQINTIYF.

V and J are TRBV7-8 and TRBJ2-1, with D tentatively TRBD1 (6 bases). Germline CDR1 and CDR2: SGHVS and FQNEAQ. The CDR3 is made up of 14 amino acids. Trimming took 7 bases from V and 9 from J, leaving 19 bases between them. The CDR3 sequence: CASTKSTGASEQFF. The CDR3 nucleotides read TGTGCCAGCACCAAATCGACAGGCGCAAGTGAGCAGTTCTTC. The variable domain in full, completed from reference TRBV7-8 and TRBJ2-1, reads GAGVSQSPRYKVAKRGQDVALRCDPISGHVSLFWYQQALGQGPEFLTYFQNEAQLDKSGLPSDRFFAERPEGSVSTLKIQRTQQEDSAVYLCASTKSTGASEQFFGPGTRLTVL.

In its sample, this clonotype was seen a few times. The CDR3 reads CASSGTGGTDTQYF. CDR3 coding DNA: TGTGCCAGCAGTGGGACAGGGGGCACAGATACGCAGTATTTT. The gene calls are TRBV6-1 and TRBJ2-3; 9 bases match TRBD1. Germline loops: CDR1 MNHNS, CDR2 SASEGT. This CDR3 has 14 residues. V lost 4 bases, J lost 1 base, and 0 bases stayed unmatched.

This clonotype was detected only a few times. The rearrangement links TRBV10-3 to TRBJ2-6; 7 bases fit TRBD1. With 4 bases clipped from V and 0 bases from J, the junction kept 3 bases outside the gene matches. The CDR3 covers 16 residues. Germline values: CDR1 ENHRY, CDR2 SYGVKD. The CDR3 region is CAISGGQSSGANVLTF. CDR3 DNA sequence: TGTGCCATCAGTGGGGGACAGAGCTCTGGGGCCAACGTCCTGACTTTC.

The J gene is TRBJ1-5, the V gene TRBV5-5; 8 bases match TRBD1. The CDR3 is 17 amino acids. V shed 4 bases and J 0 bases; nucleotides not matched to a gene: 9. Germline-derived CDR1 and CDR2 are SGHKS and YYEKEE (reference sequence). CDR3 residues: CASSPTGTGDSNQPQHF. CDR3 sequence (DNA): TGTGCCAGCAGCCCCACCGGGACAGGCGATAGCAATCAGCCCCAGCATTTT.

This clonotype was counted between two and nine times. The rearrangement joins TRBV20-1 to TRBJ1-2; TRBD1 is a possible D gene (5 bases). CDR1 and CDR2 (germline): DFQATT, SNEGSKA (reference sequence). The CDR3 spans 14 residues. V shed 2 bases and J shed 2 bases, with 12 bases lying between them. CDR3 in amino acids: CSARTEGLNYGYTF. The CDR3 DNA reads as TGCAGTGCTAGAACCGAGGGACTGAACTATGGCTACACCTTC.

This clonotype turned up a few times. The rearrangement uses TRBV18 and TRBJ1-1; tentative D call: TRBD1 (6 bases). The V end lost 5 bases, the J end lost 3 bases, and 16 bases lay between the germline ends. Germline V CDR1 and CDR2: KGHSH, LQKENI. The CDR3 sequence is 15 residues long. The CDR3 loop reads CASSGARGPDTEAFF. Here the CDR3 DNA reads TGTGCCAGCTCAGGGGCGCGGGGGCCGGACACTGAAGCTTTCTTT.

The chain's CDR3 is CASSPRGAAKNIQYF. The CDR3 coding sequence is TGTGCCAGCAGCCCAAGGGGGGCGGCCAAAAACATTCAGTACTTC. This chain connects TRBV12-3 or TRBV12-4 to TRBJ2-4; either TRBD1 or TRBD2 may supply D (6 bases each). Trimming left V 6 bases short and J 1 base short, with 13 bases between. The CDR3 has 15 amino acids.

The chain carries TRBV12-3 or TRBV12-4 and TRBJ1-1; 8 bases match TRBD1. V was pared by 6 bases and J by 5 bases, with 8 bases of the junction left unmatched. The CDR3 spans 14 residues. The CDR3 DNA reads as TGTGCCAGCAGAGCAGGGGGCTGGGGGACTGAAGCTTTCTTT. It codes for CASRAGGWGTEAFF.

The CDR3: CASSRQAQGYTDTQYF. CDR3 DNA: TGCGCCAGCAGCCGTCAGGCACAGGGATACACAGATACGCAGTATTTT. This rearrangement joins TRBV5-1 to TRBJ2-3, with TRBD1 as a possible D gene (6 bases). This CDR3 spans 16 amino acids. CDR1 and CDR2 (germline): SGHRS, YFSETQ. Deletions cut 4 bases from V and 2 bases from J, with 17 bases between.

The rearrangement uses TRBV20-1 and TRBJ1-6; D unresolved. The CDR3 runs 13 residues. Per germline, CDR1 DFQATT and CDR2 SNEGSKA (reference sequence). The V end was cut by 3 bases, the J end by 7 bases, with 10 bases between. CDR3 coding DNA: TGCAGTGCTAGTGCATACCCCAATTCACCCCTCCACTTT. It encodes CSASAYPNSPLHF.

The chain employs TRBV18 and TRBJ2-7; D is unresolved. This CDR3 spans 12 amino acids. V was pared by 6 bases and J by 0 bases, with 6 bases between. Germline V gene data show CDR1 as KGHSH and CDR2 as LQKENI. The CDR3 loop reads CASSQSSYEQYF. The CDR3 nucleotides read TGTGCCAGCTCCCAGAGCTCCTACGAGCAGTACTTC. Complete variable domain (other parts from reference TRBV18 and TRBJ2-7): NAGVMQNPRHLVRRRGQEARLRCSPMKGHSHVYWYRQLPEEGLKFMVYLQKENIIDESGMPKERFSAEFPKEGPSILRIQQVVRGDSAAYFCASSQSSYEQYFGPGTRLTVT.

This clonotype was observed a few times. The chain recombines TRBV4-3 with TRBJ1-1; perhaps TRBD1 as D (5 bases). Trimming cost V 0 bases and J 8 bases, with 13 bases left between them. The CDR3 loop spans 14 amino acids. The germline V gene encodes CDR1 LGHNA and CDR2 YSLEER. DNA of the CDR3: TGCGCCAGCAGCCAAGATAGTGGGGCACTGGAAGCTTTCTTT. Translation gives CASSQDSGALEAFF.

There are a few counts of this clonotype. The V gene is TRBV19, the J gene TRBJ1-1; D is undetermined. In germline, CDR1 is LNHDA, CDR2 SQIVND (reference sequence). Trimming shortened V by 1 base and J by 7 bases, and 13 bases separated the two germline ends. The CDR3 has 14 amino acids. CDR3 sequence (DNA): TGTGCCAGTAGTATAGGCGTAGATGGCGGTGAAGCTTTCTTT. Protein sequence: CASSIGVDGGEAFF.

This clonotype was counted only a few times. This chain links TRBV7-2 with TRBJ2-2, with D perhaps TRBD1 or TRBD2 (6 bases each). Per the germline V gene, CDR1 is SGHTA and CDR2 is FQGNSA. Trimming cost V 5 bases and J 1 base, with 17 bases left between them. The CDR3 consists of 17 residues. The DNA of the CDR3 is TGTGCCAGCAGCCCAAGGTCGGGGGCCCGGAACACCGGGGAGCTGTTTTTT. It translates to CASSPRSGARNTGELFF.